This entry features one TCR beta chain sequence. This sample stems from a study of T-cell memory formation after mild COVID-19. Per the germline V gene, CDR1 is SNHLY and CDR2 is FYNNEI. This CDR3 contains 14 residues. The V and J ends lost 1 base and 0 bases respectively, with 6 bases between them. One entry per CDR3 protein, called by TCRdb with MiXCR from the 5' RACE reads. The sample has over 350,000 distinct CDR3 sequences, approximately 24% seen once. The sample taken for sequencing was PBMCs or a T cell subset sorted from them (not recorded which). The V call is TRBV2, the J call TRBJ1-2; possibly TRBD1 for D (6 bases). The sequence was collected from an adult woman who had mild COVID-19 (a few samples of this study predate the infection). Cell type and time point are not known. The CDR3 region is CASSEGTANYGYTF. The CDR3 DNA reads TGTGCCAGCAGTGAAGGGACAGCTAACTATGGCTACACCTTC.